This T cell receptor (beta chain) comes out of a study of blood T cell repertoires in COVID-19. Study-level information: Some COVID-19 samples were acute and others convalescent; all came from the United States, Italy and Spain. PBMCs, B-cell-depleted T cells, or T cells provided the cDNA or gDNA that made up the material.

As handled by the study authors: For nucleated cells, counts were estimated from reference gene primer amplification. Method: immunoSEQ multiplex PCR; TCRdb's copy keeps in-frame clones and lacks some. The V and J calls and the clone size are those of that table, but D and trimming were determined from the DNA. Of 150,000 to 200,000 clones in the sample, roughly 79% were seen once. Seattle's cohort entered during active infection and was followed longitudinally. J lost 1 base, V lost 4 bases, and 6 bases had no gene match. Germline CDR1 reads SGHRS; CDR2 reads YFSETQ. The CDR3 spans 16 residues. The material sequenced was peripheral blood. The TCR was taken from a woman aged 80 or over with COVID-19, enrolled during active disease. The genes are TRBV5-1 and TRBJ2-5; 11 positions agree with TRBD2. The CDR3 coding sequence is TGCGCCAGCAGCCTTGGGACTAGCGGCCTCCAAGAGACCCAGTACTTC. It is translated as CASSLGTSGLQETQYF.